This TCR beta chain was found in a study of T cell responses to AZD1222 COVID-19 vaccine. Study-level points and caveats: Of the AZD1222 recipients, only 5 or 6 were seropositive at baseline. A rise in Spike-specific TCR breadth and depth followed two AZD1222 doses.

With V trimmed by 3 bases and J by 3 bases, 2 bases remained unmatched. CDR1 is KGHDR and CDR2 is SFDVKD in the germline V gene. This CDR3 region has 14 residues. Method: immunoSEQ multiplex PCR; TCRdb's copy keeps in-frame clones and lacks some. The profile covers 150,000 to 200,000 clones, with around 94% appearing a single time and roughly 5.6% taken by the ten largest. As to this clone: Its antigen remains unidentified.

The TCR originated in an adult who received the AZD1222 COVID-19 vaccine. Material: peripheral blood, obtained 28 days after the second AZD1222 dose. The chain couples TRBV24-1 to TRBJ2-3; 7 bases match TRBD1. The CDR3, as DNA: TGTGCCACCAGTGATAGGACAGGAACAGATACGCAGTATTTT. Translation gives CATSDRTGTDTQYF.